The rows below give T cell receptor beta chains drawn from one sample of a study of blood T cells in healthy people across ages. MiXCR was run by TCRdb on the 5' RACE reads, yielding one entry per CDR3 protein. The data hold around 1,600,000 distinct CDR3 sequences, with 40% to 45% observed a single time. The source material was blood. All receptors come from a woman younger than 35 in good health. Both conserved end residues are part of each CDR3. Each record gives: clone size, J gene, V gene, D gene, CDR3 protein, CDR3 DNA. A D gene is named only where the DNA matches it firmly. The listing skips clone size in some rows; elsewhere it reads once, few, many or a size class.

abundance: NA
j_gene: TRBJ2-7
v_gene: TRBV20-1
d_gene: TRBD2
CDR3aa: CSARLAGIPRYEQYF
CDR3nt: TGCAGTGCTCGTCTAGCGGGAATCCCACGCTACGAGCAGTACTTC

abundance: NA
j_gene: TRBJ2-7
v_gene: TRBV9
d_gene: NA
CDR3aa: CASSVDVGPGEQYF
CDR3nt: TGTGCCAGCAGCGTAGATGTGGGTCCGGGCGAGCAGTACTTC

abundance: few
j_gene: TRBJ1-1
v_gene: TRBV29-1
d_gene: NA
CDR3aa: CSVVFGEAFF
CDR3nt: TGCAGCGTTGTGTTCGGCGAAGCTTTCTTT

abundance: few
j_gene: TRBJ2-3
v_gene: TRBV4-1
d_gene: NA
CDR3aa: CASSQSPGRGTTDTQYF
CDR3nt: TGCGCCAGCAGCCAATCCCCGGGACGAGGAACCACAGATACGCAGTATTTT

abundance: NA
j_gene: TRBJ2-3
v_gene: TRBV4-3
d_gene: NA
CDR3aa: CASSQVRRSGGTDTQYF
CDR3nt: TGCGCCAGCAGCCAAGTTCGGAGGAGTGGTGGCACAGATACGCAGTATTTT

abundance: NA
j_gene: TRBJ2-3
v_gene: TRBV5-1
d_gene: NA
CDR3aa: CASRLSADTQYF
CDR3nt: TGCGCCAGCAGACTTTCAGCAGATACGCAGTATTTT

abundance: NA
j_gene: TRBJ1-2
v_gene: TRBV27
d_gene: NA
CDR3aa: CASSSGLFYGYTF
CDR3nt: TGTGCCAGCAGTTCAGGGCTATTCTATGGCTACACCTTC

abundance: NA
j_gene: TRBJ2-1
v_gene: TRBV29-1
d_gene: NA
CDR3aa: CSVVRGRTSYNEQFF
CDR3nt: TGCAGCGTTGTACGGGGCAGGACTTCCTACAATGAGCAGTTCTTC

abundance: NA
j_gene: TRBJ1-3
v_gene: TRBV9
d_gene: TRBD1
CDR3aa: CANSVRDSFTGNTIYF
CDR3nt: TGTGCCAACAGCGTACGGGACAGCTTCACTGGAAACACCATATATTTT

abundance: NA
j_gene: TRBJ2-7
v_gene: TRBV20-1
d_gene: NA
CDR3aa: CSAEMGVGRYEQYF
CDR3nt: TGCAGTGCTGAGATGGGAGTCGGTAGGTACGAGCAGTACTTC

abundance: few
j_gene: TRBJ2-5
v_gene: TRBV10-3
d_gene: TRBD1
CDR3aa: CAIKGDSFQETQYF
CDR3nt: TGTGCCATCAAAGGGGACAGTTTCCAAGAGACCCAGTACTTC

abundance: few
j_gene: TRBJ2-3
v_gene: TRBV27
d_gene: TRBD2
CDR3aa: CASSGLAGPTDTQYF
CDR3nt: TGTGCCAGCAGTGGGCTAGCGGGGCCCACAGATACGCAGTATTTT

abundance: many
j_gene: TRBJ2-1
v_gene: TRBV12-3/TRBV12-4
d_gene: NA
CDR3aa: CASSFWHDNEQFF
CDR3nt: TGTGCCAGCAGTTTCTGGCATGACAATGAGCAGTTCTTC

abundance: NA
j_gene: TRBJ2-7
v_gene: TRBV27
d_gene: TRBD1
CDR3aa: CASRPTGGPYEQYF
CDR3nt: TGTGCCAGCCGACCGACAGGGGGACCCTACGAGCAGTACTTC

abundance: NA
j_gene: TRBJ1-4
v_gene: TRBV11-2
d_gene: NA
CDR3aa: CASSLDRESEKLFF
CDR3nt: TGTGCCAGCAGCTTAGACAGGGAGTCTGAAAAACTGTTTTTT

abundance: NA
j_gene: TRBJ1-2
v_gene: TRBV6-1
d_gene: NA
CDR3aa: CASTGARDATANYGYTF
CDR3nt: TGTGCCAGCACCGGAGCAAGGGACGCAACAGCTAACTATGGCTACACCTTC

abundance: NA
j_gene: TRBJ2-4
v_gene: TRBV24-1
d_gene: NA
CDR3aa: CATSDSGAWNIQYF
CDR3nt: TGTGCCACCAGTGATTCAGGGGCATGGAACATTCAGTACTTC

abundance: many
j_gene: TRBJ1-2
v_gene: TRBV4-1
d_gene: TRBD1
CDR3aa: CASSQVGTAYGYTF
CDR3nt: TGTGCCAGCAGCCAAGTCGGGACAGCCTATGGCTACACCTTC

abundance: NA
j_gene: TRBJ1-2
v_gene: TRBV15
d_gene: NA
CDR3aa: CATRGYGYTF
CDR3nt: TGTGCCACCAGGGGCTATGGCTACACCTTC

abundance: NA
j_gene: TRBJ2-3
v_gene: TRBV5-1
d_gene: NA
CDR3aa: CASNNGQNVADTQYF
CDR3nt: TGCGCCAGCAACAACGGTCAGAACGTGGCAGATACGCAGTATTTT

abundance: NA
j_gene: TRBJ2-5
v_gene: TRBV6-2/TRBV6-3
d_gene: NA
CDR3aa: CASNRREETQYF
CDR3nt: TGTGCCAGCAACCGCCGTGAGGAGACCCAGTACTTC

abundance: NA
j_gene: TRBJ2-7
v_gene: TRBV28
d_gene: NA
CDR3aa: CASRGSISSYEQYF
CDR3nt: TGTGCCAGCAGGGGATCCATTAGCTCCTACGAGCAGTACTTC

abundance: few
j_gene: TRBJ2-4
v_gene: TRBV7-7
d_gene: NA
CDR3aa: CASSLGTGRAGDEQYF
CDR3nt: TGTGCTAGCAGCTTAGGAACAGGGAGGGCAGGTGACGAGCAGTATTTC

abundance: few
j_gene: TRBJ1-4
v_gene: TRBV7-2
d_gene: NA
CDR3aa: CASSSDPTLKLFF
CDR3nt: TGTGCCAGCAGCTCCGATCCCACTTTAAAACTGTTTTTT

abundance: NA
j_gene: TRBJ1-2
v_gene: TRBV4-1
d_gene: NA
CDR3aa: CASSHQGLTYGYTF
CDR3nt: TGCGCCAGCAGCCACCAGGGACTCACCTATGGCTACACCTTC

abundance: NA
j_gene: TRBJ2-1
v_gene: TRBV7-2
d_gene: NA
CDR3aa: CASTGETTRLAEQFF
CDR3nt: TGTGCCAGCACCGGAGAGACCACGAGATTGGCTGAGCAGTTCTTC

abundance: few
j_gene: TRBJ2-5
v_gene: TRBV27
d_gene: NA
CDR3aa: CASSSLDLKETQYF
CDR3nt: TGTGCCAGCAGTTCCTTGGACCTTAAAGAGACCCAGTACTTC

abundance: NA
j_gene: TRBJ2-7
v_gene: TRBV27
d_gene: NA
CDR3aa: CATSIGDEQYF
CDR3nt: TGTGCCACCTCAATAGGGGACGAGCAGTACTTC

abundance: NA
j_gene: TRBJ1-1
v_gene: TRBV4-3
d_gene: TRBD1
CDR3aa: CASSQTGGRAFF
CDR3nt: TGCGCCAGCAGCCAAACAGGGGGCCGGGCTTTCTTT

abundance: NA
j_gene: TRBJ1-1
v_gene: TRBV29-1
d_gene: NA
CDR3aa: CSVEQVLNAEAFF
CDR3nt: TGCAGCGTTGAGCAGGTTCTGAACGCTGAAGCTTTCTTT

abundance: few
j_gene: TRBJ2-7
v_gene: TRBV27
d_gene: NA
CDR3aa: CASSQTGDSYEQYF
CDR3nt: TGTGCCAGCAGTCAAACAGGGGACTCGTACGAGCAGTACTTC

abundance: NA
j_gene: TRBJ1-2
v_gene: TRBV5-1
d_gene: NA
CDR3aa: CASSLGMGNYGYTF
CDR3nt: TGCGCCAGCAGCTTGGGTATGGGTAACTATGGCTACACCTTC